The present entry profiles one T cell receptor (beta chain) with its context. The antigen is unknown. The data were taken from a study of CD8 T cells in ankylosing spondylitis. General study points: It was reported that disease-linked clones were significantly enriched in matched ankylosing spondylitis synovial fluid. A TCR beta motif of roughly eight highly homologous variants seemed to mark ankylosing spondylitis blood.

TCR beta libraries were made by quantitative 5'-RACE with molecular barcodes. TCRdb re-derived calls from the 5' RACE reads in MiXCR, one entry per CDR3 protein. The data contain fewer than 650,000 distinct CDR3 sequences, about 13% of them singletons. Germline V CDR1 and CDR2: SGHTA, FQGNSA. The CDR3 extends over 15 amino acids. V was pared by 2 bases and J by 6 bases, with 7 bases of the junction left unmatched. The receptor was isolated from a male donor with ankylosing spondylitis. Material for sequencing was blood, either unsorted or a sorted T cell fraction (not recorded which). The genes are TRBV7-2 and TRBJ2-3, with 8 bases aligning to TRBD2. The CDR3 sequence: CASSLNRIAGDTQYF. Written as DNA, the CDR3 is TGTGCCAGCAGCTTAAATCGAATAGCGGGGGATACGCAGTATTTT.